The clone carrying this T cell receptor beta chain was observed many times. Antigen: not known. This sample stems from a study of T-cell memory formation after mild COVID-19. Study context: TCR clusters were largely donor specific. Findings and caveats of the study: Later expanders leaned CD4+, whereas day 15 to 85 contracting clones were balanced CD4/CD8.

5'RACE primed from the constant segment yielded TCR alpha and TCR beta cDNA libraries bearing sample barcodes and UMIs. TCRdb re-analysed the 5' RACE reads in MiXCR, keeping a single row per CDR3 protein. The table includes under 250,000 distinct CDR3 sequences, 15% to 17% detected once. Germline-derived CDR1 and CDR2 are SQVTM and ANQGSEA. The length of the CDR3 is 12 residues. Trimming stripped 3 bases from V and 1 base from J, with 5 bases between. Sequenced sample: PBMCs or a T cell subset sorted from them (not recorded which). The chain carries TRBV29-1 and TRBJ2-3; D remains ambiguous. This clonotype was sampled from an adult woman who had mild COVID-19 (a few samples of this study predate the infection). Cell type and time point are not known. CDR3 region: CSVDTGTDTQYF. The CDR3, as DNA: TGCAGCGTTGACACAGGCACAGATACGCAGTATTTT.